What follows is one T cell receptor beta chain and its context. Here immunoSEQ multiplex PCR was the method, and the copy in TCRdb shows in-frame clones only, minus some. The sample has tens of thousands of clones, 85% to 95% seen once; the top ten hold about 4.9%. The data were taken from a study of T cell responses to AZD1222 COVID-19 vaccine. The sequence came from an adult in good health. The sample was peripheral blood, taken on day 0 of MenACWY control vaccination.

The CDR3 reads CASSARAPGANEKLFF. CDR3 bases: TGTGCCAGCAGTGCCCGGGCCCCGGGGGCCAATGAAAAACTGTTTTTT. The chain is built from TRBV6-1 and TRBJ1-4, with D perhaps matching TRBD1 (6 bases). The V end was cut by 4 bases, the J end by 5 bases, with 17 bases between. The CDR3 has 16 residues. The germline V gene encodes CDR1 MNHNS and CDR2 SASEGT.